The T cell receptor beta chain under discussion was sequenced for a study of blood T cell repertoires in COVID-19. Turning to the study itself: The samples span acute and convalescent COVID-19 from the United States, Italy and Spain. T cells, B-cell-depleted T cells, or PBMCs supplied cDNA or gDNA.

V was cut by 3 bases and J by 1 base, with 12 bases left in between. The CDR3 covers 15 residues. Looked up from germline, CDR1 is LNHDA and CDR2 is SQIVND (reference sequence). Source study methods: From reference gene primer amplification, estimates of nucleated cell counts were derived. Assay: immunoSEQ multiplex PCR; the TCRdb copy retains only in-frame clones and omits some. The V and J calls and the clone size are those of that table, but D and trimming were determined from the DNA. Of more than 20,000 clones detected, around four fifths appear once; the ten largest clones hold about a fifth. Sequenced sample: peripheral blood. The chain carries TRBV19 and TRBJ1-1, with D possibly TRBD1 on 6 matching bases. The receptor was derived from a man at least 80 years old with active or convalescent COVID-19. CDR3 DNA: TGTGCCAGTAGTATCGGCCCAGGGGAGAACACTGAAGCTTTCTTT. Amino acids: CASSIGPGENTEAFF.